What follows is one TCR beta chain and its context. The germline gives CDR1 MGHRA, CDR2 YSYEKL. V dropped 5 bases and J dropped 2 bases, with 18 bases sitting between them. The length of the CDR3 is 16 residues. From the 5' RACE reads, TCRdb called clonotypes with MiXCR, one entry per CDR3 protein. Of fewer than 85,000 distinct CDR3 sequences listed, roughly a sixth are singletons. The sample is drawn from a study of early T cells in non-severe SARS-CoV-2 infection. What was sequenced was whole blood. The receptor comes from an adult who was a healthcare worker with PCR-confirmed SARS-CoV-2 infection or an uninfected control (not recorded which). The chain links TRBV4-1 to TRBJ1-2; D gene ambiguous. The CDR3 nucleotides are TGCGCCAGCAGCGGCCGTTCAAACATTGGGAACTATGGCTACACCTTC. Amino acids: CASSGRSNIGNYGYTF.